This TCR beta chain was identified during a study of blood T cell repertoires in COVID-19. At the level of the study: Samples of COVID-19 (acute and convalescent) were obtained from the United States, Italy and Spain. Nucleic acid was either cDNA or gDNA, and it came from T cells, B-cell-depleted T cells, or PBMCs.

The table came from immunoSEQ multiplex PCR; TCRdb's copy has only in-frame clones and leaves some out. The table has under 45,000 clones, about 87% seen once; the top ten hold 1% to 1.5%. The CDR3 consists of 13 residues. Trimming left V 8 bases short and J 5 bases short, with 14 bases between. Germline CDR1 MNHEY, CDR2 SMNVEV (reference sequence). The chain is built from TRBV27 and TRBJ2-3, with a weak D call TRBD1 (6 bases). The sample was peripheral blood. The sequence was obtained from a woman between 35 and 50 years old with acute or convalescent COVID-19. The CDR3 region is CASRLRGLDTQYF. In DNA form, the CDR3 reads TGTGCCAGCCGATTGAGGGGGTTAGATACGCAGTATTTT.